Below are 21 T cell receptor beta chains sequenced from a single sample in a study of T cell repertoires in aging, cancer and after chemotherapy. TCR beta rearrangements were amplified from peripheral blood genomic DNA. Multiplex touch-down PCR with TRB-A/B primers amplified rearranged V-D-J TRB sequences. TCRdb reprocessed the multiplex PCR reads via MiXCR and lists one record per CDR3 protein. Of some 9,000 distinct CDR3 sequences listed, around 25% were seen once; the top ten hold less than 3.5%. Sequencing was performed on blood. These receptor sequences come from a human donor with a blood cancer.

The CDR3 bases are TGTGCCATCAGTGACCCAAACTTCGGCTATGGCTACACCTTC. It is translated as CAISDPNFGYGYTF. This chain uses TRBV10-3 with TRBJ1-2; D is unresolved. The germline gives CDR1 ENHRY, CDR2 SYGVKD. The ends were cut back, 3 bases at V and 4 bases at J, with 12 bases in the middle. CDR3 length: 14 amino acids.

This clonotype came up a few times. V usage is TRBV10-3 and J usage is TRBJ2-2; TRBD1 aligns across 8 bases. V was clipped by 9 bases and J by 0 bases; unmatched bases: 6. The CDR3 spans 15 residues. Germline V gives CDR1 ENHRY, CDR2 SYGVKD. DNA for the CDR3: TGTGCCATAGGGGACAGGCTTACGAACACCGGGGAGCTGTTTTTT. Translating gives CAIGDRLTNTGELFF.

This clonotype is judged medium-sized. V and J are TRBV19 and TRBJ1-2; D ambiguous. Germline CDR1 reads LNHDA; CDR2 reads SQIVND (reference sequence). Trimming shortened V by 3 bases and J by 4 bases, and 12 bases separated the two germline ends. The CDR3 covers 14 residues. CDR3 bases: TGTGCCAGTAGTATTCCGGGCAGCATCTATGGCTACACCTTC. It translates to CASSIPGSIYGYTF.

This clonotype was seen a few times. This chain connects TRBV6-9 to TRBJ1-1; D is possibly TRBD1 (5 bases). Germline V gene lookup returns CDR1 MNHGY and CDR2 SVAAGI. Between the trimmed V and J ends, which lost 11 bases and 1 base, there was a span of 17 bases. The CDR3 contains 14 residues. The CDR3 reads CARLRFGANTEAFF. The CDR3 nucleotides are TGTGCCCGCCTAAGATTCGGGGCGAACACTGAAGCTTTCTTT.

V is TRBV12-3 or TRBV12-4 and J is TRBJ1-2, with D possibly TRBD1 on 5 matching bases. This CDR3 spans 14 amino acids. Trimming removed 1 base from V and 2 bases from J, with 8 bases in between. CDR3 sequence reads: CASSLGGTNYGYTF. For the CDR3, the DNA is TGTGCCAGCAGTTTAGGGGGGACGAACTATGGCTACACCTTC.

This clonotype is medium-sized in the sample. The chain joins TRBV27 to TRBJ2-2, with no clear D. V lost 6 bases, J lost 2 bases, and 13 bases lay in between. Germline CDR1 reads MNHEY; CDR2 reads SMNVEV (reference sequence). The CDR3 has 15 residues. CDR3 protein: CASSHDGFNTGELFF. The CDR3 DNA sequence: TGTGCCAGCAGCCACGACGGATTCAACACCGGGGAGCTGTTTTTT.

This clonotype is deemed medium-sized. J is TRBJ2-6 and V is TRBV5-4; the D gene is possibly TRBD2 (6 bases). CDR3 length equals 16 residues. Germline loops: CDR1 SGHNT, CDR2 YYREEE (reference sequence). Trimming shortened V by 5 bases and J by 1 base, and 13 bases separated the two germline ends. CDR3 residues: CASRWGSGSGANVLTF. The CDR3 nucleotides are TGTGCCAGCAGGTGGGGCAGCGGGTCTGGGGCCAACGTCCTGACTTTC.

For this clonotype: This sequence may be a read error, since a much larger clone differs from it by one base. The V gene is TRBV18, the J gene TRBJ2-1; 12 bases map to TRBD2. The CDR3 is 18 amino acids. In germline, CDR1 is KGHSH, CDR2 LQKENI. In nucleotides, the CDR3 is TGTGACAGCTCACCACCTTCACTAGCGGGAGGTTGGAACAATGAGCAGTTCTTC. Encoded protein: CDSSPPSLAGGWNNEQFF.

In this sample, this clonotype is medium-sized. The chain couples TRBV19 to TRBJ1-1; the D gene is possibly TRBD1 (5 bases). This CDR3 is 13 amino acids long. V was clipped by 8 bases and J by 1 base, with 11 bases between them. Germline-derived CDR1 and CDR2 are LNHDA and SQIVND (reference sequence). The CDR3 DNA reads TGTGCCAGTTGGGACGGAGGGAACACTGAAGCTTTCTTT. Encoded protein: CASWDGGNTEAFF.

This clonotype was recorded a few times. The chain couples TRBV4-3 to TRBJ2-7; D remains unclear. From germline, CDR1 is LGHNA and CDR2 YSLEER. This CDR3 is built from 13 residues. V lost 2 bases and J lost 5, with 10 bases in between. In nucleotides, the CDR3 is TGCGCCAGCAGCCAAATGGTCCAGAACGAGCAGTACTTC. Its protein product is CASSQMVQNEQYF.

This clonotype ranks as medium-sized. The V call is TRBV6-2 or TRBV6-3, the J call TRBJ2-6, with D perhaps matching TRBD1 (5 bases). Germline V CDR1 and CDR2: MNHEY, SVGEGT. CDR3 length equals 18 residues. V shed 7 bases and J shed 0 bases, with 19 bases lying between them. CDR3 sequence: CASTSFTSGASGANVLTF. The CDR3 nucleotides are TGTGCCAGCACCTCCTTTACAAGTGGGGCCTCTGGGGCCAACGTCCTGACTTTC.

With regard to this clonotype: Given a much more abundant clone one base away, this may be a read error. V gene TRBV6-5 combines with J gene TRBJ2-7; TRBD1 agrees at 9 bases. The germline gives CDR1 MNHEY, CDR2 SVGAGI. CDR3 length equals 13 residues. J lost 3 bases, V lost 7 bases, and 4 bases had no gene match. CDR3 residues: CASIRQGGYEQYF. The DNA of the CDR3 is TGTGCCAGCATCAGACAGGGGGGCTACGAGCAGTACTTC.

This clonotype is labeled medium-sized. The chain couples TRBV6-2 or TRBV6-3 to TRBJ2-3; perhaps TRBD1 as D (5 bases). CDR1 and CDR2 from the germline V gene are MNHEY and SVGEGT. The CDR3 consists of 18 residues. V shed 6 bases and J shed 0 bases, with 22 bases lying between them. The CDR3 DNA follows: TGTGCCAGCAGCCCCTCCTGGGGCGCGGCAACTAGCACAGATACGCAGTATTTT. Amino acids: CASSPSWGAATSTDTQYF.

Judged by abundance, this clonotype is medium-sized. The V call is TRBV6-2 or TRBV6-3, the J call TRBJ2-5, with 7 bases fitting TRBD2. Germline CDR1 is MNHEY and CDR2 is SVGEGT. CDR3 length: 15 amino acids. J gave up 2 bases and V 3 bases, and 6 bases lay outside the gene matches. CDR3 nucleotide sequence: TGTGCCAGCAGTTATGCGAGCGGGACGCAAGAGACCCAGTACTTC. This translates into CASSYASGTQETQYF.

CDR3 sequence: CAWSVDGSSGFYNEQFF. The CDR3 DNA is TGTGCCTGGAGTGTTGACGGGTCTAGCGGGTTCTACAATGAGCAGTTCTTC. The chain has TRBV30 and TRBJ2-1; 8 nucleotides agree with TRBD2. After removal of 0 bases from V and 3 bases from J, the junction contained 10 bases not matched to a gene. Germline CDR1 and CDR2: GTSNPN and SVGIG (reference sequence). The CDR3 is made up of 17 amino acids.

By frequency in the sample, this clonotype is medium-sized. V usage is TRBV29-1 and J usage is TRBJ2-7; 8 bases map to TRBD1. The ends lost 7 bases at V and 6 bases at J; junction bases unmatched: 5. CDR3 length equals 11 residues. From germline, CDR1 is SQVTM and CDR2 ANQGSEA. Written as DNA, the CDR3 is TGCAGCGGTGGACAGGGAGGCGAGCAGTACTTC. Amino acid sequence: CSGGQGGEQYF.

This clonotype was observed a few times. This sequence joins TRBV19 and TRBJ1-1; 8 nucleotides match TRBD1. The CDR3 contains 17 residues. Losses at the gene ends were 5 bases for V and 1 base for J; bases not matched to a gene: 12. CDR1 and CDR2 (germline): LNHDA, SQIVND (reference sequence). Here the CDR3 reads CASSGGQVEVWNTEAFF. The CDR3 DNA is TGTGCCAGTAGTGGGGGACAGGTCGAGGTTTGGAACACTGAAGCTTTCTTT.

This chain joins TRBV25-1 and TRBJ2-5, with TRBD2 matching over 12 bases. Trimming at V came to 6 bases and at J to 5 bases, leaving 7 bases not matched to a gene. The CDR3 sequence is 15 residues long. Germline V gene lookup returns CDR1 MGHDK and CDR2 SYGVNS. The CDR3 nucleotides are TGTGCCAGCAGGAGACTAGCGGGAGATAGGGAGACCCAGTACTTC. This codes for CASRRLAGDRETQYF.

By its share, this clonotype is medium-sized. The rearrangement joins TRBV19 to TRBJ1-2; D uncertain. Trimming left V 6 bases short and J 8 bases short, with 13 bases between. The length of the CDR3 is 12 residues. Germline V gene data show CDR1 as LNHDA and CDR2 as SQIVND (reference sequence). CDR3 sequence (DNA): TGTGCCAGTAGGACCCTGGTAGAGGGCTACACCTTC. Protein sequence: CASRTLVEGYTF.

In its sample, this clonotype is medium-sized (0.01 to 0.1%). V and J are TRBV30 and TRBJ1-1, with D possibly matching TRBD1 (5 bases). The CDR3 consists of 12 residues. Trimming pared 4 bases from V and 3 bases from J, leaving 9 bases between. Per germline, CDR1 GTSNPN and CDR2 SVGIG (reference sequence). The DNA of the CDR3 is TGTGCCTGGACAGGGTCCCACACTGAAGCTTTCTTT. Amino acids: CAWTGSHTEAFF.

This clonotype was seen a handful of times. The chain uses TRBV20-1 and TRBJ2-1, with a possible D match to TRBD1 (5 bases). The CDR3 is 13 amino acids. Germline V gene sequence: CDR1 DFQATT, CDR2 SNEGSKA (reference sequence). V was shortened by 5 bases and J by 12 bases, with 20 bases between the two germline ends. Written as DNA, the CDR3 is TGCAGTGCTGATGGGGCTAGAAGATCCGGGCAGTTCTTC. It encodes CSADGARRSGQFF.